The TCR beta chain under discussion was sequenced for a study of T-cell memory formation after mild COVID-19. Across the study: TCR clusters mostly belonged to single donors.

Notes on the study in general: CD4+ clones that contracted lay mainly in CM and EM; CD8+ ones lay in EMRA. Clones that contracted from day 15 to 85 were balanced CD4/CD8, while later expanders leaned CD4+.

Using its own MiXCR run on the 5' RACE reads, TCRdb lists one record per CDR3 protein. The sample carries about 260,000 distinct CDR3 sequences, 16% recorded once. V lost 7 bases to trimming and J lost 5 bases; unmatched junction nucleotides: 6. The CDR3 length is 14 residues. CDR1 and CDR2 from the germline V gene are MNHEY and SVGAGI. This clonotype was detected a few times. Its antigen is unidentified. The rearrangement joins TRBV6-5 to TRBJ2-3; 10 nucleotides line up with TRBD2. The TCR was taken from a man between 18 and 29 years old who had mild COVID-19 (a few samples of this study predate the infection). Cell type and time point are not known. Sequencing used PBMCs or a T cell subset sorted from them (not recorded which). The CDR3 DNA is TGTGCCAGCACCACTAGCGGGGTTGGAGATACGCAGTATTTT. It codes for CASTTSGVGDTQYF.